Listed below are T cell receptor beta chains from one sample, sequenced in a study of blood T cells in healthy people across ages. Each CDR3 protein gets one entry after TCRdb re-called the 5' RACE reads with MiXCR. Of some 1.5 million distinct CDR3 sequences detected, 28% appear once; the ten largest clones hold over 7%. The sequenced sample was blood. These receptors originate from a woman aged 25 to 39 in good health. Each CDR3 is given with its conserved first and last residue. D genes are given only for firm matches. Expanded clones are given a class, and other clones once, few, many or no size at all.

clone_size: many; v_call: TRBV28; d_call: TRBD1; j_call: TRBJ2-7; cdr3_nt: TGTGCCAGCCGGACAGGGGGGGAATGGAGCGAGCAGTACTTC; cdr3_aa: CASRTGGEWSEQYF
clone_size: few; v_call: TRBV9; d_call: TRBD2; j_call: TRBJ2-3; cdr3_nt: TGTGCCAGCAGCGTAGGGGCTGGGGCTAGCGGTGGTTATACGCAGTATTTT; cdr3_aa: CASSVGAGASGGYTQYF
clone_size: many; v_call: TRBV29-1; d_call: TRBD1; j_call: TRBJ2-7; cdr3_nt: TGCAGCGTTAAAACAGGGGCTGGGTACGAGCAGTACTTC; cdr3_aa: CSVKTGAGYEQYF
clone_size: .; v_call: TRBV15; d_call: .; j_call: TRBJ1-2; cdr3_nt: TGTGCCACCAGCATCGAGGGAAGAGGCTACACCTTC; cdr3_aa: CATSIEGRGYTF
clone_size: few; v_call: TRBV5-1; d_call: TRBD2; j_call: TRBJ2-1; cdr3_nt: TGCGCCAGCAGCTCCAATAGCGGGGGCCAATTACATGAGCAGTTCTTC; cdr3_aa: CASSSNSGGQLHEQFF
clone_size: .; v_call: TRBV12-3/TRBV12-4; d_call: .; j_call: TRBJ1-1; cdr3_nt: TGTGCCAGCAGCCCACCAGGACAGCCTGAAGCTTTCTTT; cdr3_aa: CASSPPGQPEAFF
clone_size: few; v_call: TRBV18; d_call: .; j_call: TRBJ2-7; cdr3_nt: TGTGCCAGCTCACCGACGGTGGGAGAGCAGTACTTC; cdr3_aa: CASSPTVGEQYF
clone_size: many; v_call: TRBV10-3; d_call: TRBD2; j_call: TRBJ2-1; cdr3_nt: TGTGCCATCAGTGAGTCTGTTAGCGGGAGTGGAAAGGATGAGCAGTTCTTC; cdr3_aa: CAISESVSGSGKDEQFF
clone_size: .; v_call: TRBV28; d_call: .; j_call: TRBJ2-1; cdr3_nt: TGTGCCAGCAGGACTTACCCGGGACCCCGGGGGTTGTATGAGCAGTTCTTC; cdr3_aa: CASRTYPGPRGLYEQFF
clone_size: .; v_call: TRBV4-2; d_call: .; j_call: TRBJ1-5; cdr3_nt: TGTGCCAGCAGCCAATCAAGTGGGATGGAGGCACTAAATCAGCCCCAGCATTTT; cdr3_aa: CASSQSSGMEALNQPQHF
clone_size: .; v_call: TRBV5-5; d_call: .; j_call: TRBJ1-4; cdr3_nt: TGTGCCAGCACCCTGGAGGGGGAAAAACTGTTTTTT; cdr3_aa: CASTLEGEKLFF
clone_size: .; v_call: TRBV9; d_call: TRBD2; j_call: TRBJ2-3; cdr3_nt: TGTGCCAGCAGCTTAGCGGGGGAGGGGACAGATACGCAGTATTTT; cdr3_aa: CASSLAGEGTDTQYF
clone_size: few; v_call: TRBV6-2/TRBV6-3; d_call: .; j_call: TRBJ2-2; cdr3_nt: TGTGCCAGCAGTTACTCTCTAAGGAGCCACACCGGGGAGCTGTTTTTT; cdr3_aa: CASSYSLRSHTGELFF
clone_size: .; v_call: TRBV20-1; d_call: TRBD1; j_call: TRBJ2-1; cdr3_nt: TGCAGTGCCCGCAGGGGGCAGGAATCCCACAATGAGCAGTTCTTC; cdr3_aa: CSARRGQESHNEQFF
clone_size: .; v_call: TRBV7-2; d_call: .; j_call: TRBJ2-3; cdr3_nt: TGTGCCAGCATCGACCCGGTTTCTGGGGGCGATACGCAGTATTTT; cdr3_aa: CASIDPVSGGDTQYF
clone_size: .; v_call: TRBV18; d_call: .; j_call: TRBJ2-5; cdr3_nt: TGTGCCAGCTCACTGAACGGACATTACGAGACCCAGTACTTC; cdr3_aa: CASSLNGHYETQYF
clone_size: .; v_call: TRBV7-9; d_call: .; j_call: TRBJ2-5; cdr3_nt: TGTGCCAGCAGCTTAGTTAGCGTGGGGGAGACCCAGTACTTC; cdr3_aa: CASSLVSVGETQYF
clone_size: .; v_call: TRBV20-1; d_call: .; j_call: TRBJ1-6; cdr3_nt: TGCAGTGCTCGAAACCCCGGGGAGGGGGGGAATTCACCCCTCCACTTT; cdr3_aa: CSARNPGEGGNSPLHF
clone_size: .; v_call: TRBV5-1; d_call: .; j_call: TRBJ1-6; cdr3_nt: TGCGCCAGCAGCTTGGTTCCAGGGCCGGATTCACCCCTCCACTTT; cdr3_aa: CASSLVPGPDSPLHF
clone_size: few; v_call: TRBV5-1; d_call: .; j_call: TRBJ1-1; cdr3_nt: TGTGCCAGCAGCTTAGATGGAGCTGAAGCTTTCTTT; cdr3_aa: CASSLDGAEAFF
clone_size: .; v_call: TRBV18; d_call: TRBD1; j_call: TRBJ1-2; cdr3_nt: TGTGCCAGCTCACCTACCACAGGGGGTAACTATGGCTACACCTTC; cdr3_aa: CASSPTTGGNYGYTF
clone_size: .; v_call: TRBV7-2; d_call: .; j_call: TRBJ2-5; cdr3_nt: TGTGCCAGCAGCTTACGACAGGCAGTTGAGACCCAGTACTTC; cdr3_aa: CASSLRQAVETQYF
clone_size: many; v_call: TRBV10-2; d_call: TRBD2; j_call: TRBJ2-3; cdr3_nt: TGCGCCAGCAATCTAGCGGGAGGCACAGATACGCAGTATTTT; cdr3_aa: CASNLAGGTDTQYF
clone_size: many; v_call: TRBV6-2/TRBV6-3; d_call: TRBD1; j_call: TRBJ1-5; cdr3_nt: TGTGCCAGCAGGGACAGGGGGCAATATCAGCCCCAGCATTTT; cdr3_aa: CASRDRGQYQPQHF
clone_size: few; v_call: TRBV7-2; d_call: TRBD1; j_call: TRBJ1-2; cdr3_nt: TGTGCCAGCACCCCGGACAGGGCTCTTTCCGACTACACCTTC; cdr3_aa: CASTPDRALSDYTF
clone_size: .; v_call: TRBV29-1; d_call: TRBD1; j_call: TRBJ1-1; cdr3_nt: TGCAGCGTTGAAGATCGGACAGGGGGCGGGGAAGCTTTCTTT; cdr3_aa: CSVEDRTGGGEAFF
clone_size: .; v_call: TRBV6-1; d_call: .; j_call: TRBJ2-2; cdr3_nt: TGTGCCAGCACATGGGGGACTTTCATCGGGGAGCTGTTTTTT; cdr3_aa: CASTWGTFIGELFF
clone_size: many; v_call: TRBV12-3/TRBV12-4; d_call: .; j_call: TRBJ1-5; cdr3_nt: TGTGCCAGCAGTCCTGGGGGAGCACTCAATCAGCCCCAGCATTTT; cdr3_aa: CASSPGGALNQPQHF
clone_size: .; v_call: TRBV7-6; d_call: .; j_call: TRBJ1-1; cdr3_nt: TGTGCCAGCAGCCGTGGACTCGGTGGTGAAGCTTTCTTT; cdr3_aa: CASSRGLGGEAFF
clone_size: .; v_call: TRBV5-6; d_call: .; j_call: TRBJ1-5; cdr3_nt: TGTGCCAGCAGCCAAAGGGGGGCTGTTCAGCCCCAGCATTTT; cdr3_aa: CASSQRGAVQPQHF
clone_size: few; v_call: TRBV10-3; d_call: TRBD1; j_call: TRBJ2-4; cdr3_nt: TGTGCCATCAGTGAGTCGGGGCGGACAGGTTACAAAAACATTCAGTACTTC; cdr3_aa: CAISESGRTGYKNIQYF
clone_size: .; v_call: TRBV20-1; d_call: .; j_call: TRBJ1-5; cdr3_nt: TGCGGTGCCCCCAGCCTTGACAGAGCAGGACAGCCCCAGCATTTT; cdr3_aa: CGAPSLDRAGQPQHF
clone_size: many; v_call: TRBV28; d_call: .; j_call: TRBJ1-2; cdr3_nt: TGTGCCAGCAGTTTGGCGGCAGGGGACTATGGCTACACCTTC; cdr3_aa: CASSLAAGDYGYTF